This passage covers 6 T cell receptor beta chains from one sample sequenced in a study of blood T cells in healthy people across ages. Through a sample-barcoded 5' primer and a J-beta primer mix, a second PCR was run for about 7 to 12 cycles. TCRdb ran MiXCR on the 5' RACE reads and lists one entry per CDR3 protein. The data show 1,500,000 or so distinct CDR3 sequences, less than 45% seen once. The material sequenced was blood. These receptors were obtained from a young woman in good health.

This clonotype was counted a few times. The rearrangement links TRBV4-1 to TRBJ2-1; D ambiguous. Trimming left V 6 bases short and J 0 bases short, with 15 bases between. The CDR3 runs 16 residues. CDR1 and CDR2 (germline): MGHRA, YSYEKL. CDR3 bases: TGCGCCAGCAGGACATTAGCAACGAGCTCCTACAATGAGCAGTTCTTC. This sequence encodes CASRTLATSSYNEQFF.

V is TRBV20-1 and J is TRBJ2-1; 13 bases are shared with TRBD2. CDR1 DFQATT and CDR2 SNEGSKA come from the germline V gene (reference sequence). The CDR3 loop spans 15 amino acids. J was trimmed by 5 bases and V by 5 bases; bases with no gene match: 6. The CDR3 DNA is TGCAGTGCTCCACGGACTAGCGGGGGAGACAATGAGCAGTTCTTC. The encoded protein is CSAPRTSGGDNEQFF.

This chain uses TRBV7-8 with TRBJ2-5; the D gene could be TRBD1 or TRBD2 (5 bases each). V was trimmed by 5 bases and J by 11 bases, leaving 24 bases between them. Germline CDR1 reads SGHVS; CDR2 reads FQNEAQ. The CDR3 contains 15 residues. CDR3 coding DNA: TGTGCCAGCAGCCACCGGGACCTACTCAATGCGGAGCAGTACTTC. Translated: CASSHRDLLNAEQYF.

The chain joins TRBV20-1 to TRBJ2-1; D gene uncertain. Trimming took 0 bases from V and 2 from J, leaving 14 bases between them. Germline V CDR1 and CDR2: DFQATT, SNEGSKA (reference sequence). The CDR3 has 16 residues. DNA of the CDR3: TGCAGTGCTAGAGATCCCCGGCTTGGAGCCTACAATGAGCAGTTCTTC. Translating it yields CSARDPRLGAYNEQFF.

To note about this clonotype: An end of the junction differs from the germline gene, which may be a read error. The CDR3 coding sequence is TGTGCCAGCAGCAAATCAGGGCCTTATGCCTACACCTTC. As protein: CASSKSGPYAYTF. The gene calls are TRBV12-3 or TRBV12-4 and TRBJ1-2, with D maybe TRBD1 (5 bases). CDR3 length: 13 amino acids.

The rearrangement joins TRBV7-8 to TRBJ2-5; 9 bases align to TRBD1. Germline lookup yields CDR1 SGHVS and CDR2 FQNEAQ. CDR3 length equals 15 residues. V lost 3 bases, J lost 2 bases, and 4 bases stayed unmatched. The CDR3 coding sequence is TGTGCCAGCAGCTTTAACAGGGGGCGGCAAGAGACCCAGTACTTC. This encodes CASSFNRGRQETQYF.